A selection of T cell receptor beta chains follows, all from one sample in a study of molecular identifiers for immune sequencing clone quantification. TCRdb called the PCR reads again in MiXCR, with one record for every CDR3 protein. The sample has about 330,000 distinct CDR3 sequences; 24% are singletons. Material: naive CD8+ T cells from blood, with Jurkat cell RNA spiked in. Receptors were obtained from a human donor in good health. Some libraries in this study had Jurkat cell RNA spiked in. The CDR3 runs from the conserved cysteine through the conserved F or W. D genes are given only for firm matches. The size entry is marked missing in some rows and otherwise reads once, few, many or a size class.

D gene: .
V gene: TRBV5-1
J gene: TRBJ2-7
clone size: many
CDR3 protein: CASSLGPEDYEQYF
CDR3 DNA: TGCGCCAGCAGCTTGGGTCCAGAGGACTACGAGCAGTACTTC

D gene: .
V gene: TRBV7-3
J gene: TRBJ2-4
clone size: .
CDR3 protein: CASSLVRERVNIQYF
CDR3 DNA: TGTGCCAGCAGCCTAGTTAGGGAGCGGGTAAACATTCAGTACTTC

D gene: .
V gene: TRBV4-3
J gene: TRBJ2-7
clone size: few
CDR3 protein: CASSQDRARAYEQYF
CDR3 DNA: TGCGCCAGCAGCCAAGATAGGGCCAGGGCCTACGAGCAGTACTTC

D gene: .
V gene: TRBV14
J gene: TRBJ2-7
clone size: many
CDR3 protein: CASSQEPELKQYF
CDR3 DNA: TGTGCCAGCAGCCAAGAACCGGAACTGAAGCAGTACTTC

D gene: .
V gene: TRBV6-5
J gene: TRBJ2-3
clone size: few
CDR3 protein: CASSYDGSTDTQYF
CDR3 DNA: TGTGCCAGCAGTTATGACGGCAGCACAGATACGCAGTATTTT

D gene: TRBD2
V gene: TRBV5-4
J gene: TRBJ2-3
clone size: .
CDR3 protein: CASSLWGGRVLTDTQYF
CDR3 DNA: TGTGCCAGCAGCTTGTGGGGGGGTCGGGTACTCACAGATACGCAGTATTTT

D gene: .
V gene: TRBV7-2
J gene: TRBJ2-5
clone size: .
CDR3 protein: CASSLLRLAQETRYF
CDR3 DNA: TGTGCCAGCAGCTTACTCCGGCTAGCTCAAGAAACCCGGTACTTC

D gene: .
V gene: TRBV28
J gene: TRBJ1-4
clone size: many
CDR3 protein: CASSLAGVDEKLFF
CDR3 DNA: TGTGCCAGCAGTTTGGCAGGGGTGGATGAAAAACTGTTTTTT

D gene: TRBD2
V gene: TRBV4-2
J gene: TRBJ2-3
clone size: .
CDR3 protein: CASSLTSGVSTDTQYF
CDR3 DNA: TGTGCCAGCAGCCTCACAAGCGGGGTTAGCACAGATACGCAGTATTTT

D gene: .
V gene: TRBV24-1
J gene: TRBJ1-2
clone size: .
CDR3 protein: CATRQDPYGYTF
CDR3 DNA: TGTGCCACCAGGCAGGACCCGTATGGCTACACCTTC

D gene: TRBD2
V gene: TRBV5-8
J gene: TRBJ2-7
clone size: many
CDR3 protein: CASSFSGTSSYEQYF
CDR3 DNA: TGTGCCAGCAGCTTTTCCGGGACTAGCTCCTACGAGCAGTACTTC

D gene: .
V gene: TRBV19
J gene: TRBJ2-3
clone size: .
CDR3 protein: CASSIAPRVFTDTQYF
CDR3 DNA: TGTGCCAGTAGTATAGCCCCCCGCGTTTTTACAGATACGCAGTATTTT

D gene: TRBD1
V gene: TRBV4-1
J gene: TRBJ2-2
clone size: many
CDR3 protein: CASSLSRTGMNTGELFF
CDR3 DNA: TGCGCCAGCAGCCTCTCTAGGACAGGGATGAACACCGGGGAGCTGTTTTTT

D gene: .
V gene: TRBV27
J gene: TRBJ1-2
clone size: .
CDR3 protein: CATGQNYGYTF
CDR3 DNA: TGTGCCACCGGACAGAACTATGGCTACACCTTC

D gene: TRBD2
V gene: TRBV3-1
J gene: TRBJ2-3
clone size: .
CDR3 protein: CASSQAAGALTDTQYF
CDR3 DNA: TGTGCCAGCAGCCAAGCAGCGGGAGCCCTCACAGATACGCAGTATTTT

D gene: .
V gene: TRBV7-6
J gene: TRBJ2-3
clone size: few
CDR3 protein: CASSLAPSDTLTDTQYF
CDR3 DNA: TGTGCCAGCAGCTTAGCACCTAGTGATACCCTCACAGATACGCAGTATTTT

D gene: .
V gene: TRBV27
J gene: TRBJ2-3
clone size: .
CDR3 protein: CASSLQGLYADTQYF
CDR3 DNA: TGTGCCAGCAGTTTACAGGGCCTCTACGCAGATACGCAGTATTTT

D gene: TRBD1
V gene: TRBV9
J gene: TRBJ1-3
clone size: many
CDR3 protein: CASSAPKDRGPGNTIYF
CDR3 DNA: TGTGCCAGCAGCGCCCCGAAAGACAGGGGGCCTGGAAACACCATATATTTT

D gene: .
V gene: TRBV13
J gene: TRBJ2-1
clone size: few
CDR3 protein: CASHGRRDEQFF
CDR3 DNA: TGTGCCAGCCACGGCCGGAGGGATGAGCAGTTCTTC

D gene: .
V gene: TRBV27
J gene: TRBJ2-7
clone size: few
CDR3 protein: CASSFFPGSEQYF
CDR3 DNA: TGTGCCAGCAGTTTTTTCCCCGGTAGCGAGCAGTACTTC

D gene: TRBD2
V gene: TRBV27
J gene: TRBJ2-7
clone size: few
CDR3 protein: CASSLFAGETVYEQYF
CDR3 DNA: TGTGCCAGCAGTTTATTTGCGGGGGAGACCGTCTACGAGCAGTACTTC

D gene: .
V gene: TRBV28
J gene: TRBJ2-7
clone size: few
CDR3 protein: CASSPRVWAQSYEQYF
CDR3 DNA: TGTGCCAGCAGCCCGAGGGTCTGGGCCCAAAGCTACGAGCAGTACTTC

D gene: .
V gene: TRBV14
J gene: TRBJ2-3
clone size: many
CDR3 protein: CASSQGSQPRADTQYF
CDR3 DNA: TGTGCCAGCAGCCAAGGTTCCCAACCCCGGGCAGATACGCAGTATTTT

D gene: .
V gene: TRBV7-9
J gene: TRBJ2-6
clone size: .
CDR3 protein: CASSLPITDSGANVLTF
CDR3 DNA: TGTGCCAGCAGCTTACCCATCACTGACTCTGGGGCCAACGTCCTGACTTTC

D gene: TRBD2
V gene: TRBV7-2
J gene: TRBJ2-3
clone size: many
CDR3 protein: CASSLRPSSSGGSDTQYF
CDR3 DNA: TGTGCCAGCAGCTTACGGCCCTCGTCCAGCGGGGGGTCGGATACGCAGTATTTT

D gene: .
V gene: TRBV28
J gene: TRBJ1-1
clone size: many
CDR3 protein: CASSDGYLNTEAFF
CDR3 DNA: TGTGCCAGCAGCGACGGCTATCTGAACACTGAAGCTTTCTTT

D gene: .
V gene: TRBV15
J gene: TRBJ1-6
clone size: .
CDR3 protein: CATSSSGTKNSPLHF
CDR3 DNA: TGTGCCACCAGCAGTTCCGGGACTAAGAATTCACCCCTCCACTTT

D gene: .
V gene: TRBV15
J gene: TRBJ2-1
clone size: few
CDR3 protein: CATSRDRDSRYNEQFF
CDR3 DNA: TGTGCCACCAGCAGGGACCGGGACTCACGCTACAATGAGCAGTTCTTC

D gene: .
V gene: TRBV7-4
J gene: TRBJ2-3
clone size: many
CDR3 protein: CASSLAVKTSTDTQYF
CDR3 DNA: TGTGCCAGCAGCTTAGCGGTAAAAACTAGCACAGATACGCAGTATTTT

D gene: .
V gene: TRBV7-2
J gene: TRBJ2-7
clone size: .
CDR3 protein: CASSLGCGTDEQYF
CDR3 DNA: TGTGCCAGCAGCTTAGGGTGCGGCACAGACGAGCAGTACTTC

D gene: .
V gene: TRBV20-1
J gene: TRBJ2-7
clone size: many
CDR3 protein: CSARPQSYEQYF
CDR3 DNA: TGCAGTGCTAGACCGCAGAGCTACGAGCAGTACTTC

D gene: .
V gene: TRBV30
J gene: TRBJ2-3
clone size: few
CDR3 protein: CAWSVMSDTQYF
CDR3 DNA: TGTGCCTGGAGTGTTATGTCAGATACGCAGTATTTT